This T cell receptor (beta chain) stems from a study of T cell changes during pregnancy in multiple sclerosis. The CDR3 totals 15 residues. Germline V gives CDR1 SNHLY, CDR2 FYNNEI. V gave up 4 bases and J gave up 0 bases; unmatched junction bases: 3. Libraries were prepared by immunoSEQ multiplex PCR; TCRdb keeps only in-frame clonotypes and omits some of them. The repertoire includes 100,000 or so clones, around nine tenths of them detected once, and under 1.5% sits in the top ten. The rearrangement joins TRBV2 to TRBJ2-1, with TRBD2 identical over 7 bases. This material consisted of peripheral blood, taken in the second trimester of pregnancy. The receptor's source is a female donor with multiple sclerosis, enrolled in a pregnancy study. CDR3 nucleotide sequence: TGTGCCAGCAGTGTAACGGGAGGCTCCTACAATGAGCAGTTCTTC. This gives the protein CASSVTGGSYNEQFF.